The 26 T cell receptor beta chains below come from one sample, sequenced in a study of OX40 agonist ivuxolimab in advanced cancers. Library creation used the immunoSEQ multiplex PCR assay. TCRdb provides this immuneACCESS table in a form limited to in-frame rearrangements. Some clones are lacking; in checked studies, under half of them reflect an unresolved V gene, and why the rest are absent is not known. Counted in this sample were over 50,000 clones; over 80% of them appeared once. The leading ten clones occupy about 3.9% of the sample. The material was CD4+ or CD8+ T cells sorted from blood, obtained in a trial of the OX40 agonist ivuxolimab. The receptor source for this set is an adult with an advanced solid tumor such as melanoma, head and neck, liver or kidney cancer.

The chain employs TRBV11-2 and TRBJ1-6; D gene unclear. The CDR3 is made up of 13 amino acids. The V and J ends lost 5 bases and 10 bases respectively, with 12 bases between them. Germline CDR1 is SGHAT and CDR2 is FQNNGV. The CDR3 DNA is TGTGCCAGCAGCGGCAGTGGGTGGTCACCCCTCCACTTT. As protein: CASSGSGWSPLHF.

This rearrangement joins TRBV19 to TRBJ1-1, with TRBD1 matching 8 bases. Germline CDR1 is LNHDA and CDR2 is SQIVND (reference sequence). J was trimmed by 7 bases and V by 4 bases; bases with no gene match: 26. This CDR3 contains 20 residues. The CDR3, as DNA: TGTGCCAGTAGTAAGGCAGGGGGCCGCCGGGGACTAACACTGCCGTATGAAGCTTTCTTT. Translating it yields CASSKAGGRRGLTLPYEAFF.

This CDR3 is CASSELSSGGGDTQYF. CDR3 nucleotides: TGTGCCAGCAGTGAATTATCTAGCGGGGGTGGAGATACGCAGTATTTT. V is TRBV2 and J is TRBJ2-3; the match to TRBD2 covers 10 bases. V gave up 2 bases and J gave up 5 bases; unmatched junction bases: 7. This CDR3 is 16 amino acids long. The germline V gene has CDR1 SNHLY and CDR2 FYNNEI.

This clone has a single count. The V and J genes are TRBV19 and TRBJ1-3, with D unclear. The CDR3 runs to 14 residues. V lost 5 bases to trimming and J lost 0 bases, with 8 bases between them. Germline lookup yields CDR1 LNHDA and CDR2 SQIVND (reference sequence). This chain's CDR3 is CASSRAYSGNTIYF. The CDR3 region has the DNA TGTGCCAGTAGTCGGGCATACTCTGGAAACACCATATATTTT.

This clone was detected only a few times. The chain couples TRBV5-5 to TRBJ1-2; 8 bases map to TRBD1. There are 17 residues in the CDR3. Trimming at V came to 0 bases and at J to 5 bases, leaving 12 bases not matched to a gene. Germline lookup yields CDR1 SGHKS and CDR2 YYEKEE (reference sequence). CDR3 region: CASSLAPSAGGEYGYTF. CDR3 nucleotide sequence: TGTGCCAGCAGCTTGGCCCCTTCGGCAGGGGGCGAGTATGGCTACACCTTC.

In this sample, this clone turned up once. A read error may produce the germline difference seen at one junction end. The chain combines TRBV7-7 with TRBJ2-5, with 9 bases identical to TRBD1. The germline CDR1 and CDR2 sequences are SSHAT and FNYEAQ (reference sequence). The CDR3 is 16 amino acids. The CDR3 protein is CASSPITGGPGETQYF. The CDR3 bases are TGTGCTAGCAGCCCGATAACAGGGGGCCCTGGGGAGACCCAGTACTTC.

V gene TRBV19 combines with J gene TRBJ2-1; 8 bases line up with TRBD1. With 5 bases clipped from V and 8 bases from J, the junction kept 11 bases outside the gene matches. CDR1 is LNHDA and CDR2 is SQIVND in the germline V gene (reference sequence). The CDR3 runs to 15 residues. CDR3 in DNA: TGTGCCAGTAGTTCCGGGACAGGTCGTGTGGATGAGCAGTTCTTC. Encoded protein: CASSSGTGRVDEQFF.

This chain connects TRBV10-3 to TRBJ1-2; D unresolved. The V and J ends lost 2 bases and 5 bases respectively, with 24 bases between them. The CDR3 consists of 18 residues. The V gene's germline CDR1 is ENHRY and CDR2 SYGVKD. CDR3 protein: CAISEVAAGLLSVYGYTF. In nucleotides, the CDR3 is TGTGCCATCAGTGAGGTGGCGGCAGGACTCCTTTCCGTTTATGGCTACACCTTC.

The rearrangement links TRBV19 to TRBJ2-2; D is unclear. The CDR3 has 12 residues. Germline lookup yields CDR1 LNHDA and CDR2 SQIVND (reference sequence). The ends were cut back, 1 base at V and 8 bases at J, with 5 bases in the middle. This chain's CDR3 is CASSIGEGELFF. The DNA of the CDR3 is TGTGCCAGTAGTATAGGAGAAGGGGAGCTGTTTTTT.

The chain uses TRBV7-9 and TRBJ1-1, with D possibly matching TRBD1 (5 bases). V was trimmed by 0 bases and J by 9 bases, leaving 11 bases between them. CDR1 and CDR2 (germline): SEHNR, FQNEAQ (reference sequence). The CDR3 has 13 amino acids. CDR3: CASSLAGQAQAFF. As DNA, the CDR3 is TGTGCCAGCAGCTTAGCGGGGCAGGCCCAAGCTTTCTTT.

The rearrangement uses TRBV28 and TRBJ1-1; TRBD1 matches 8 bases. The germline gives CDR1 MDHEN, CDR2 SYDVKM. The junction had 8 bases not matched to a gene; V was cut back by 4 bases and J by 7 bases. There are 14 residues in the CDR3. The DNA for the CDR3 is TGTGCCAGCAGTTCCGAATACAGGGGGATTGAAGCTTTCTTT. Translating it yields CASSSEYRGIEAFF.

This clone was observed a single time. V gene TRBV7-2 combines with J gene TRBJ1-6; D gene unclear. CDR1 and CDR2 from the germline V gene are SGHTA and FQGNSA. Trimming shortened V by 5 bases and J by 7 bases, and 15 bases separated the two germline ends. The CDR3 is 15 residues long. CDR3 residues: CASSPSQDENSPLHF. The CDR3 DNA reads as TGTGCCAGCAGCCCAAGCCAGGATGAAAATTCACCCCTCCACTTT.

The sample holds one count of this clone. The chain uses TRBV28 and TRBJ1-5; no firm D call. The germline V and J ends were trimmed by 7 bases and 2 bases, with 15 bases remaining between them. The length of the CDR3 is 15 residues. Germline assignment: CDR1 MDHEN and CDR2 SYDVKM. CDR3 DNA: TGTGCCAGCACCACGGAAATGGGTGGCAATCAGCCCCAGCATTTT. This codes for CASTTEMGGNQPQHF. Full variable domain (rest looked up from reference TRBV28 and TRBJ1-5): DVKVTQSSRYLVKRTGEKVFLECVQDMDHENMFWYRQDPGLGLRLIYFSYDVKMKEKGDIPEGYSVSREKKERFSLILESASTNQTSMYLCASTTEMGGNQPQHFGDGTRLSIL.

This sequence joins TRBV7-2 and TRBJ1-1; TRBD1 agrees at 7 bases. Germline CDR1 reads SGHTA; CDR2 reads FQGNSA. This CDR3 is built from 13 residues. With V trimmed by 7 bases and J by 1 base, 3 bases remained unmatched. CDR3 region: CASTRGGNTEAFF. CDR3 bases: TGTGCCAGCACCAGGGGGGGGAACACTGAAGCTTTCTTT.

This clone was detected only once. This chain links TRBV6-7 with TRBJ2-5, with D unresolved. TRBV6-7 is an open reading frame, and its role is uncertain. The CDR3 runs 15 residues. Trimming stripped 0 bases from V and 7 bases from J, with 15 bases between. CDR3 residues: CASSYSKGDGRTQYF. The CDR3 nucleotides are TGTGCCAGCAGTTACTCTAAAGGTGATGGCAGGACCCAGTACTTC.

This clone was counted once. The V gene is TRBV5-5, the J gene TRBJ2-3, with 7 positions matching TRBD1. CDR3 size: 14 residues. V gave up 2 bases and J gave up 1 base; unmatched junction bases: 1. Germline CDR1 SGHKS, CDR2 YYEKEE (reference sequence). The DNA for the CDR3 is TGTGCCAGCAGCTTTCAGGGGGGCACAGATACGCAGTATTTT. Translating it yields CASSFQGGTDTQYF.

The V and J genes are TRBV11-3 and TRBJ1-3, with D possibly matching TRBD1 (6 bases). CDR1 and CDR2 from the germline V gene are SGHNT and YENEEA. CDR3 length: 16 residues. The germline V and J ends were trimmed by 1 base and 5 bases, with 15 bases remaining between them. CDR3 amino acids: CASSLAVGQQRNTIYF. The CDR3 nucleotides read TGTGCCAGCAGCTTAGCGGTCGGACAGCAGAGAAACACCATATATTTT.

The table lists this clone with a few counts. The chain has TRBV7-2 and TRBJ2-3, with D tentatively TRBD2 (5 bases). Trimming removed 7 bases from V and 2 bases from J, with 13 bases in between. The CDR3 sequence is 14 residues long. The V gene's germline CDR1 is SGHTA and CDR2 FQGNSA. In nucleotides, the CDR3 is TGTGCCAGCACAGGACTTCAAACCACAGATACGCAGTATTTT. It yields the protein CASTGLQTTDTQYF.

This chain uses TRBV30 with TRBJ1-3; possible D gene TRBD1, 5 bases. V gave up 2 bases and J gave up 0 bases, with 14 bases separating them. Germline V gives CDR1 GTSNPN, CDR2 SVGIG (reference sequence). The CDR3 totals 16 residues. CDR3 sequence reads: CAWSRRVPSSGNTIYF. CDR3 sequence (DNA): TGTGCCTGGAGTCGCAGGGTCCCGAGCTCTGGAAACACCATATATTTT.

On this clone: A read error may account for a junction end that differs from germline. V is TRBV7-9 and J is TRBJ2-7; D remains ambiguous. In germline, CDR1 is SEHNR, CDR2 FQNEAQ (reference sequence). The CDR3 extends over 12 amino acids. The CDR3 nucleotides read TGTGCCAGCAGCTTTGTGATAGGCGAAAATAGCTTC. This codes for CASSFVIGENSF.

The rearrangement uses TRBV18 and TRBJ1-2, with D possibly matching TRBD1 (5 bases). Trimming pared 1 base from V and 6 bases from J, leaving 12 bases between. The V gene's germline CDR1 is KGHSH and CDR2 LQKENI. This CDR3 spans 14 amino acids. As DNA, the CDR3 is TGTGCCAGCTCACCACGCGGCAGGGACGATGGCTACACCTTC. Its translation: CASSPRGRDDGYTF.

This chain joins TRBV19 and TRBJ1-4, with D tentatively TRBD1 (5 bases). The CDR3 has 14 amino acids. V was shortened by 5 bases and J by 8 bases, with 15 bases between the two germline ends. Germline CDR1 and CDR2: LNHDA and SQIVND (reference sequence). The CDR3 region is CASSPGAASEKLFF. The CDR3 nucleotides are TGTGCCAGTAGTCCCGGGGCGGCCAGCGAAAAACTGTTTTTT.

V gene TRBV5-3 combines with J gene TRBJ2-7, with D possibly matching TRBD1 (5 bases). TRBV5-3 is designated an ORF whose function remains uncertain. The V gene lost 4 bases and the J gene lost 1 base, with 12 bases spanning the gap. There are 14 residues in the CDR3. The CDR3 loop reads CARSPQQASYEQYF. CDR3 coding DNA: TGTGCCAGAAGCCCGCAACAGGCTTCCTACGAGCAGTACTTC.

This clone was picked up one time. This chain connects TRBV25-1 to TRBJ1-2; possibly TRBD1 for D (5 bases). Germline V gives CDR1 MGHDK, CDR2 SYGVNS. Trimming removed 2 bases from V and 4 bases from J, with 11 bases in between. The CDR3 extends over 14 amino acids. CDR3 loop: CASSEPGRIYGYTF. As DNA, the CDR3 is TGTGCCAGCAGTGAACCGGGACGGATCTATGGCTACACCTTC.

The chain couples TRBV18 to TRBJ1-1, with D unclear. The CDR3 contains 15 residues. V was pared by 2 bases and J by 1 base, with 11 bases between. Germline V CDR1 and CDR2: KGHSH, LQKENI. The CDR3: CASSPSTTKNTEAFF. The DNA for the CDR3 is TGTGCCAGCTCACCAAGTACAACAAAGAACACTGAAGCTTTCTTT.

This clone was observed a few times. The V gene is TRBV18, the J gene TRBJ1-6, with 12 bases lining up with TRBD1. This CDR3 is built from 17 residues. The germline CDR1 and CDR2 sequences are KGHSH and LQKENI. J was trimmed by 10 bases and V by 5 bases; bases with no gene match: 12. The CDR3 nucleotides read TGTGCCAGCTCAACTGGGACAGGGGGCGCGACAGGGTCACCCCTCCACTTT. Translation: CASSTGTGGATGSPLHF.